This T cell receptor beta chain was observed in a study of read filtering for tumor transcriptome and immune sequencing. Every patient had bone marrow sampled while the disease was active. The library was built from roughly 400 ng RNA with molecular barcoded adaptors for alpha/delta and beta/gamma chains. TCRdb re-called the reads with MiXCR, one entry per CDR3 protein. The sample includes roughly 130,000 distinct CDR3 sequences, 13% of them seen just once. There are many counts of this clonotype. Germline V gene sequence: CDR1 SGHKS, CDR2 YYEKEE (reference sequence). The CDR3 consists of 14 residues. V lost 2 bases and J lost 3, with 8 bases in between.

V usage is TRBV5-5 and J usage is TRBJ1-4; D gene unclear. This receptor was identified in a donor aged 40 or older with multiple myeloma. What was sequenced was a population of CD138-negative cells sorted from bone marrow. The CDR3 sequence is CASSLGRANEKLFF. The CDR3, as DNA: TGTGCCAGCAGCTTAGGCAGAGCTAATGAAAAACTGTTTTTT.